The 10 T cell receptor beta chains below were found in one sample sequenced in a study of T cell repertoires in cytomegalovirus infection. One entry per CDR3 protein results from TCRdb running MiXCR on the reads. The table has roughly 860,000 distinct CDR3 sequences, about 30% seen once. Antigens of these TCRs are unknown. The starting material was cultured CD8+ T cells from PBMCs, obtained from culture after CMV antigen stimulation. All receptors derive from a human donor in good health (CMV status not recorded). Some clones in this sample may be carry-over from other donors' samples.

This clonotype was picked up a small number of times. J is TRBJ1-5 and V is TRBV12-3 or TRBV12-4; 8 bases fit TRBD1. V lost 3 bases, J lost 5 bases, and 15 bases stayed unmatched. This CDR3 is built from 18 residues. The CDR3 here is CASSFYRLPGQADQPQHF. DNA of the CDR3: TGTGCCAGCAGTTTCTATCGACTCCCGGGACAGGCGGATCAGCCCCAGCATTTT.

This clonotype has a count of ten or more. V is TRBV7-3 and J is TRBJ2-7, with 7 positions matching TRBD2. Germline-derived CDR1 and CDR2 are SGHTA and FQGTGA. The CDR3 extends over 17 amino acids. The trim removed 2 bases at V and 3 bases at J, leaving 13 bases unmatched. The CDR3 protein is CASSLELCAGDNYEQYV. CDR3 DNA sequence: TGTGCCAGCAGCTTAGAGCTGTGTGCGGGGGATAACTACGAGCAGTACGTC.

The genes are TRBV5-6 and TRBJ1-2; 9 nucleotides align to TRBD1. This CDR3 comprises 16 residues. From germline, CDR1 is SGHDT and CDR2 YYEEEE. V lost 4 bases to trimming and J lost 3 bases; unmatched junction nucleotides: 10. The CDR3 DNA reads TGTGCCAGCAGCCAGGACAGGGGAGGCCATTACTATGGCTACACCTTC. It codes for CASSQDRGGHYYGYTF.

This chain connects TRBV6-1 to TRBJ2-3; the match to TRBD2 covers 10 bases. The CDR3 consists of 16 residues. The trim removed 6 bases at V and 5 bases at J, leaving 11 bases unmatched. In germline, CDR1 is MNHNS, CDR2 SASEGT. The CDR3 DNA reads TGTGCCAGCAGGCGTCGCGGGACTAGCGATGAAGATACGCAGTATTTT. Amino acids: CASRRRGTSDEDTQYF.

The V call is TRBV28, the J call TRBJ1-2, with unresolved D. V shed 0 bases and J shed 8 bases, with 10 bases lying between them. The CDR3 has 13 residues. Germline V CDR1 and CDR2: MDHEN, SYDVKM. CDR3 coding DNA: TGTGCCAGCAGTTTATGGGCCCCCCGGGGCTACACCTTC. Amino acids: CASSLWAPRGYTF.

In the case of this clonotype: Sequence at one end of the junction differs from germline and may be a read error. CDR3 residues: CTSSERPGGWNEQFF. In DNA form, the CDR3 reads TGTACCAGCAGTGAAAGGCCAGGGGGATGGAATGAGCAGTTCTTC. The chain is built from TRBV6-1 and TRBJ2-1; 7 bases fit TRBD1. This CDR3 spans 15 amino acids. Germline CDR1 and CDR2: MNHNS and SASEGT.

This clonotype has a count of ten or more. The V gene is TRBV12-3 or TRBV12-4, the J gene TRBJ1-4, with TRBD1 matching over 7 bases. The junction had 9 bases not matched to a gene; V was cut back by 6 bases and J by 11 bases. The CDR3 has 13 amino acids. The CDR3 bases are TGTGCCAGCAGCCCTGACAGGGTGGAGAAACTGTTTTTT. Amino acid sequence: CASSPDRVEKLFF.

The J gene is TRBJ2-4, the V gene TRBV13, with D unclear. Germline CDR1 reads PRHDT; CDR2 reads FYEKMQ (reference sequence). The CDR3 sequence is 16 residues long. The ends were cut back, 0 bases at V and 1 base at J, with 10 bases in the middle. The CDR3 nucleotides read TGTGCCAGCAGCTTAGGCTTTATCGAGGCCAAAAACATTCAGTACTTC. Its protein is CASSLGFIEAKNIQYF.

The chain couples TRBV7-3 to TRBJ2-5; the match to TRBD2 covers 10 bases. The germline V gene has CDR1 SGHTA and CDR2 FQGTGA. Losses at the gene ends were 2 bases for V and 5 bases for J; bases not matched to a gene: 5. The CDR3 contains 15 residues. DNA for the CDR3: TGTGCCAGCAGCTTAGGGGTGACTAGCGGGGAGACCCAGTACTTC. The encoded protein is CASSLGVTSGETQYF.

The V gene is TRBV29-1, the J gene TRBJ2-5; D is uncertain. This CDR3 contains 12 residues. Trimming pared 4 bases from V and 2 bases from J, leaving 8 bases between. CDR1 SQVTM and CDR2 ANQGSEA come from the germline V gene. The CDR3 DNA reads as TGCAGCGTTGCGGCAGAACAAGAGACCCAGTACTTC. Its translation: CSVAAEQETQYF.